This TCR beta chain was obtained from a study of shared clonotypes between healthy human individuals. To note about this clone: Its specificity is unknown. This CDR3 is also generated by other DNA sequences in the sample.

General study points: Clonotype sharing levels among donors were expected to vary with sequencing depth.

TCRdb's copy holds only in-frame clones and misses some; the assay was immunoSEQ multiplex PCR. The data contain about 610,000 clones, 96% of them seen just once; the ten biggest clones take up more than 0.085%. The naive CD8 subset, CD45RO-negative cells positively selected for CCR7, excluded terminally differentiated effector memory CD45RA+ cells. The sample consisted of naive CD8+ T cells sorted from blood. The source of this sequence is a woman aged 25 to 39 in good health.

The CDR3 reads CASSSGTEPNYGYTF. The CDR3 region has the DNA TGTGCCAGCAGCTCCGGGACGGAACCTAACTATGGCTACACCTTC. This chain uses TRBV7-9 with TRBJ1-2, with D perhaps matching TRBD1 (5 bases). The CDR3 runs to 15 residues. The germline V and J ends were trimmed by 4 bases and 0 bases, with 12 bases remaining between them. Germline V lookup: CDR1 SEHNR, CDR2 FQNEAQ (reference sequence). The whole variable domain, remainder taken from reference TRBV7-9 and TRBJ1-2, is DTGVSQNPRHKITKRGQNVTFRCDPISEHNRLYWYRQTLGQGPEFLTYFQNEAQLEKSRLLSDRFSAERPKGSFSTLEIQRTEQGDSAMYLCASSSGTEPNYGYTFGSGTRLTVV.